This TCR beta chain was profiled in a study of CD8 T cells in Susac syndrome. TEMRA cells were FACS-enriched, with CD8+ and CD4+ T cells isolated negatively. The V gene lost 5 bases and the J gene lost 0 bases, with 14 bases spanning the gap. There are 16 residues in the CDR3. Study findings and constraints: TCR sequencing and HLA analysis covered a relatively small number of individuals.

Turning to this clonotype: Its antigen is currently unknown.

It was with random hexamers that about 0.45 to 1 ug RNA was reverse transcribed. TCRdb reprocessed the immunoSEQ multiplex PCR reads via MiXCR and lists one record per CDR3 protein. The repertoire holds more than 55,000 distinct CDR3 sequences, with 96% as singletons. The sequence was obtained from a human donor with multiple sclerosis. Sequenced sample: CD4+ T cells from PBMCs. The chain couples TRBV12-3 or TRBV12-4 to TRBJ1-3; D unclear. CDR3 residues: CASSPRVPGSGNTIYF. CDR3 coding DNA: TGTGCCAGCAGTCCGCGGGTTCCGGGCTCTGGAAACACCATATATTTT.